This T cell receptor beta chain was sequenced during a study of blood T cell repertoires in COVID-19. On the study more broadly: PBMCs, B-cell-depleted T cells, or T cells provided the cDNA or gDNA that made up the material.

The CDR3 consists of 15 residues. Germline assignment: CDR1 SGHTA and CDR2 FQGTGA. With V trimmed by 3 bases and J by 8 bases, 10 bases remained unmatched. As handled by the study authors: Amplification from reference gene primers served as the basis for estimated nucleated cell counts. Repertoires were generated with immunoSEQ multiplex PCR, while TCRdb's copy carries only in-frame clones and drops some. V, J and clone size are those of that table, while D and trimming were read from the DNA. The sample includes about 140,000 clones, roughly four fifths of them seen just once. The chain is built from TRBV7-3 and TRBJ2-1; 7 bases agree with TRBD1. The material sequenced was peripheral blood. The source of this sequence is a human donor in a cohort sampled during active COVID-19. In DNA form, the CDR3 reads TGTGCCAGCAGCTTGAGGGGGCTCGATTGGGATGAGCAGTTCTTC. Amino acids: CASSLRGLDWDEQFF.